Following are 18 T cell receptor beta chains from one sample sequenced in a study of blood T cell repertoires in COVID-19. Sequencing was performed with immunoSEQ multiplex PCR; in TCRdb, only in-frame clones are kept and a portion is missing. In the table there are 100,000 to 150,000 clones, around 77% of which are singletons. Sequences were obtained from peripheral blood. The receptors were sampled from a human donor in a cohort sampled during active COVID-19.

This chain uses TRBV7-6 with TRBJ2-7; 10 bases agree with TRBD1. The length of the CDR3 is 15 residues. V shed 5 bases and J 2 bases; nucleotides not matched to a gene: 6. Germline CDR1 and CDR2: SGHVS and FNYEAQ. CDR3 amino acids: CASSPGTGDTYEQYF. As DNA, the CDR3 is TGTGCCAGCAGCCCCGGGACAGGGGACACCTACGAGCAGTACTTC.

This chain joins TRBV10-2 and TRBJ1-1, with 7 bases identical to TRBD1. Germline V lookup: CDR1 WSHSY, CDR2 SAAADI. The CDR3 length is 14 residues. With 4 bases clipped from V and 5 bases from J, the junction kept 7 bases outside the gene matches. CDR3 in DNA: TGCGCCAGCAGTGGAGGGGGCGGACGGACTGAAGCTTTCTTT. Translated: CASSGGGGRTEAFF.

The chain recombines TRBV3-1 (or the pseudogene TRBV3-2) with TRBJ1-1; D unclear. Trimming took 2 bases from V and 4 from J, leaving 11 bases between them. From germline, CDR1 is LGHDT and CDR2 YNNKEL (reference sequence). This CDR3 has 14 residues. The CDR3 sequence is CASSQMGARTEAFF. For the CDR3, the DNA is TGTGCCAGCAGCCAAATGGGAGCGCGCACTGAAGCTTTCTTT.

V is TRBV2 and J is TRBJ2-6; D may be TRBD2 (6 bases). With 2 bases removed from V and 0 bases from J, the gap between germline ends came to 14 bases. The V gene's germline CDR1 is SNHLY and CDR2 FYNNEI. The CDR3 consists of 18 residues. CDR3 protein: CASSELEGRYSGANVLTF. The CDR3 DNA reads as TGTGCCAGCAGTGAACTGGAGGGTAGATACTCTGGGGCCAACGTCCTGACTTTC.

V gene TRBV4-1 combines with J gene TRBJ1-2, with 7 bases fitting TRBD1. The length of the CDR3 is 17 residues. CDR1 is MGHRA, CDR2 YSYEKL, per germline. The V segment lost 1 base and the J segment 6 bases; nucleotides outside the gene matches: 14. CDR3 region: CASSQGRGGSSKDGYTF. The CDR3 coding sequence is TGCGCCAGCAGCCAAGGGAGAGGGGGCAGTTCAAAGGATGGCTACACCTTC.

This chain links TRBV5-8 with TRBJ2-6; D is perhaps TRBD1 (6 bases). Looked up from germline, CDR1 is SGHTS and CDR2 is YDEGEE. The V gene lost 4 bases and the J gene lost 0 bases, with 11 bases spanning the gap. The CDR3 sequence is 16 residues long. In DNA form, the CDR3 reads TGTGCCAGCAGCCCGGGACATAACTCTGGGGCCAACGTCCTGACTTTC. The encoded protein is CASSPGHNSGANVLTF.

The rearrangement links TRBV27 to TRBJ2-6, with 8 bases fitting TRBD2. The V gene end was trimmed by 6 bases and the J gene end by 4 bases; junction bases not matched to a gene: 11. The CDR3 has 17 amino acids. Germline-derived CDR1 and CDR2 are MNHEY and SMNVEV (reference sequence). Here the CDR3 reads CASSRLAGGVGANVLTF. Written as DNA, the CDR3 is TGTGCCAGCAGCCGATTGGCCGGGGGGGTCGGGGCCAACGTCCTGACTTTC.

The chain joins TRBV12-5 to TRBJ2-7; D unclear. The CDR3 extends over 14 amino acids. Trimming left V 6 bases short and J 2 bases short, with 14 bases between. CDR1 is LGHNT and CDR2 is FRNRAP in the germline V gene. CDR3 sequence: CASGEATVTYEQYF. In DNA, the CDR3 is TGTGCTAGTGGAGAAGCGACGGTGACCTACGAGCAGTACTTC.

The chain employs TRBV19 and TRBJ2-7, with D maybe TRBD2 (6 bases). The CDR3 sequence is 13 residues long. V lost 8 bases and J lost 3, with 14 bases in between. From germline, CDR1 is LNHDA and CDR2 SQIVND (reference sequence). The CDR3 spells CASGAGWLYEQYF. The DNA of the CDR3 is TGTGCCAGTGGGGCGGGGTGGCTCTACGAGCAGTACTTC. The full variable domain, in which reference TRBV19 and TRBJ2-7 provide the parts outside the CDR3, is DGGITQSPKYLFRKEGQNVTLSCEQNLNHDAMYWYRQDPGQGLRLIYYSQIVNDFQKGDIAEGYSVSREKKESFPLTVTSAQKNPTAFYLCASGAGWLYEQYFGPGTRLTVT.

The V gene is TRBV7-9, the J gene TRBJ2-5; 7 nucleotides agree with TRBD1. The CDR3 runs 16 residues. The J segment lost 5 bases and the V segment lost 4 bases, leaving 13 bases of the junction unmatched. CDR1 is SEHNR and CDR2 is FQNEAQ in the germline V gene (reference sequence). CDR3 amino acids: CASSSSSTGVVETQYF. In DNA form, the CDR3 reads TGTGCCAGCAGCTCCAGCTCTACAGGGGTTGTGGAGACCCAGTACTTC.

The CDR3 loop reads CASSVLGTETDEQYF. DNA of the CDR3: TGTGCCAGCAGCGTCCTTGGGACAGAGACTGACGAGCAGTACTTC. The V gene is TRBV9, the J gene TRBJ2-7; the match to TRBD1 covers 7 bases. The CDR3 extends over 15 amino acids. Germline CDR1 SGDLS, CDR2 YYNGEE. V lost 2 bases to trimming and J lost 5 bases; unmatched junction nucleotides: 10.

This chain joins TRBV10-3 and TRBJ2-3, with a tentative D call TRBD1 (5 bases). Germline lookup yields CDR1 ENHRY and CDR2 SYGVKD. The CDR3 loop spans 11 amino acids. V was cut by 11 bases and J by 4 bases, with 10 bases left in between. This CDR3 is CASGSADTQYF. The CDR3 bases are TGTGCCTCAGGGTCGGCAGATACGCAGTATTTT.

This clone was seen only a few times. V usage is TRBV4-1 and J usage is TRBJ2-7; TRBD2 might be the D (6 bases). Germline-derived CDR1 and CDR2 are MGHRA and YSYEKL. Trimming pared 5 bases from V and 1 base from J, leaving 12 bases between. This CDR3 comprises 14 residues. CDR3 protein: CASSSTGRSYEQYF. DNA for the CDR3: TGCGCCAGCAGCTCCACCGGGAGATCCTACGAGCAGTACTTC.

The CDR3 sequence: CASSLSGTGANYGYTF. For the CDR3, the DNA is TGCGCCAGCAGCTTGTCCGGGACAGGGGCTAACTATGGCTACACCTTC. The chain carries TRBV5-1 and TRBJ1-2; TRBD1 matches 10 bases. Germline V gene lookup returns CDR1 SGHRS and CDR2 YFSETQ. The CDR3 consists of 16 residues. V shed 1 base, J shed 0 bases, and the junction held 3 bases outside the gene matches.

This clone was detected only a few times. V is TRBV7-2 and J is TRBJ1-6, with 10 bases matching TRBD1. Germline CDR1 is SGHTA and CDR2 is FQGNSA. CDR3 size: 15 residues. The trim removed 9 bases at V and 4 bases at J, leaving 6 bases unmatched. The CDR3 spells CASGQGVNYNSPLHF. CDR3 coding DNA: TGTGCCAGTGGACAGGGGGTTAATTATAATTCACCCCTCCACTTT. Full variable domain (outside the CDR3, taken from reference TRBV7-2 and TRBJ1-6): GAGVSQSPSNKVTEKGKDVELRCDPISGHTALYWYRQSLGQGLEFLIYFQGNSAPDKSGLPSDRFSAERTGGSVSTLTIQRTQQEDSAVYLCASGQGVNYNSPLHFGNGTRLTVT.

This rearrangement joins TRBV4-1 to TRBJ2-7; D is perhaps TRBD2 (6 bases). Germline CDR1 is MGHRA and CDR2 is YSYEKL. This CDR3 is 15 amino acids long. V lost 1 base, J lost 2 bases, and 12 bases lay in between. The CDR3 nucleotides read TGCGCCAGCAGCCAAGGGGGAGGAAATCCCTACGAGCAGTACTTC. It encodes CASSQGGGNPYEQYF.

The V call is TRBV7-2, the J call TRBJ2-7, with 10 bases lining up with TRBD2. V gave up 2 bases and J gave up 3 bases; unmatched junction bases: 1. The CDR3 is 14 residues long. Germline V lookup: CDR1 SGHTA, CDR2 FQGNSA. The CDR3 DNA reads TGTGCCAGCAGCTTATTAGCGGGAGGCTACGAGCAGTACTTC. Residues: CASSLLAGGYEQYF.

The rearrangement uses TRBV12-3 or TRBV12-4 and TRBJ2-5, with 8 bases identical to TRBD1. The CDR3 extends over 13 amino acids. With 5 bases clipped from V and 5 bases from J, the junction kept 4 bases outside the gene matches. The CDR3 region is CASSNQGAETQYF. The CDR3, as DNA: TGTGCCAGCAGTAATCAGGGGGCTGAGACCCAGTACTTC.